Shown below are 8 T cell receptor beta chains from a single sample sequenced in a study of tumor-infiltrating lymphocytes in primary liver carcinoma. Alongside blood RNA obtained from unsorted whole blood, germline DNA was also extracted. Constant-region priming of approximately 0.55 ug total RNA yielded TCR beta cDNA. Three nested multiplex PCR rounds, a slightly modified ARM-PCR method, built the TCR beta libraries. Both of the initial two PCR rounds ran for about 9 cycles and employed TRBV1-TRBV30 forward primers alongside a C-beta reverse primer. TCRdb redid the calling of the multiplex PCR reads with MiXCR, one entry per CDR3 protein. The profile shows 190,000 or so distinct CDR3 sequences, 65% of them singletons. Sequenced: peripheral blood. Source of these receptors: a woman aged 55-69 years with primary liver carcinoma and hepatitis B virus infection.

In its sample, this clonotype was seen a few times. Possible read error: a much larger clone is one base away. As the CDR3 is not closed by the conserved phenylalanine or tryptophan, this likely results from a read error. The rearrangement uses TRBV12-3 or TRBV12-4 and TRBJ1-5, with a weak D call TRBD1 (6 bases). The CDR3 totals 15 residues. Trimming removed 5 bases from V and 1 base from J, with 12 bases in between. The CDR3 DNA sequence: TGTGCCAGCAGTCGACAGGAGGGGAGCAATCAGCCCCAGCATCTT. Translation: CASSRQEGSNQPQHL.

Turning to this clonotype: This may arise from a read error, as a much more abundant clone is one base away. V gene TRBV6-5 combines with J gene TRBJ2-3, with 8 bases lining up with TRBD2. There are 15 residues in the CDR3. Germline V gene lookup returns CDR1 MNHEY and CDR2 SVGAGI. With 7 bases clipped from V and 8 bases from J, the junction kept 14 bases outside the gene matches. CDR3 in amino acids: CASTSASGGGGTQYF. The CDR3 region has the DNA TGTGCCAGCACCTCCGCCTCGGGAGGGGGGGGTACGCAGTATTTT.

This clonotype was found a few times. The rearrangement links TRBV4-2 to TRBJ1-2; TRBD1 matches 11 bases. The J segment lost 5 bases and the V segment lost 4 bases, leaving 6 bases of the junction unmatched. The CDR3 length is 15 residues. Germline V gene lookup returns CDR1 LGHNA and CDR2 YNFKEQ. The CDR3 bases are TGTGCCAGCAGCCGGCCGGGACAGGGGGAATATGGCTACACCTTC. Its translation: CASSRPGQGEYGYTF.

As concerns this clonotype: Likely a read error: the CDR3 ends without its conserved phenylalanine or tryptophan. No DNA is shown, since the ends of the CDR3 on it are uncertain; the CDR3 is the one TCRdb lists. The chain uses TRBV11-2 and TRBJ2-7; TRBD2 is the table's D call, not checked against the DNA. Germline loops: CDR1 SGHAT, CDR2 FQNNGV. The CDR3 is 11 residues long, counting both termini. CDR3 protein: CVNSSASSLEY.

This clonotype came up once. The V and J genes are TRBV28 and TRBJ1-1, with 7 nucleotides matching TRBD1. From germline, CDR1 is MDHEN and CDR2 SYDVKM. Trimming cost V 6 bases and J 2 bases; bases outside gene matches: 12. CDR3 length: 16 residues. The DNA for the CDR3 is TGTGCCAGCAGGGGACTAGGGGGCACGACTAACACTGAAGCTTTCTTT. This sequence encodes CASRGLGGTTNTEAFF.

As to this clonotype: Sequence at one end of the junction differs from germline and may be a read error. The chain joins TRBV12-3 or TRBV12-4 to TRBJ1-2; 7 bases are shared with TRBD1. This CDR3 spans 13 amino acids. CDR3 DNA sequence: TGTGCCAGCAGCCCCACAGGGGACCATGGCTACACATTC. Translating gives CASSPTGDHGYTF.

The chain joins TRBV5-1 to TRBJ1-1, with D perhaps TRBD1 (6 bases). CDR3 size: 15 residues. The V and J ends lost 6 bases and 5 bases respectively, with 20 bases between them. From germline, CDR1 is SGHRS and CDR2 YFSETQ. The CDR3 reads CASTPGGDTVTEAFF. CDR3 sequence (DNA): TGCGCCAGCACCCCAGGCGGGGACACGGTGACTGAAGCTTTCTTT.

This sequence joins TRBV5-1 and TRBJ2-1, with 10 nucleotides matching TRBD2. The ends lost 4 bases at V and 5 bases at J; junction bases unmatched: 6. There are 15 residues in the CDR3. Germline loops: CDR1 SGHRS, CDR2 YFSETQ. The CDR3, as DNA: TGCGCCAGCAGCACCATAGCGGGAGGCAACAATGAGCAGTTCTTC. It encodes CASSTIAGGNNEQFF.